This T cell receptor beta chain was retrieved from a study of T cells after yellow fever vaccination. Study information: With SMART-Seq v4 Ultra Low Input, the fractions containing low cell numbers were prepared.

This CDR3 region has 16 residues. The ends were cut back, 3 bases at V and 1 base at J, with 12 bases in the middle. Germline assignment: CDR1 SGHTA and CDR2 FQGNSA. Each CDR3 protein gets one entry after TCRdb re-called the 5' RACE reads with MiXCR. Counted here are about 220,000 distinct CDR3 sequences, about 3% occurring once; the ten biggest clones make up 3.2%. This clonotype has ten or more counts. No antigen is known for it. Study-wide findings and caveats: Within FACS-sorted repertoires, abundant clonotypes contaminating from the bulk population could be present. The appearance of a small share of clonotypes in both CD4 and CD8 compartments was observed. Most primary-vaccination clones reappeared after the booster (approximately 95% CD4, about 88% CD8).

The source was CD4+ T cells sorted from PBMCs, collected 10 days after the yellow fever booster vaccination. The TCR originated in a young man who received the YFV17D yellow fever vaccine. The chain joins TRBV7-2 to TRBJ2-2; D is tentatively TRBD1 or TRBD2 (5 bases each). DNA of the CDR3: TGTGCCAGCAGCTTTCGAGGGGTGAGGAACACCGGGGAGCTGTTTTTT. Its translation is CASSFRGVRNTGELFF.